These T cell receptor beta chains were read from a single sample in a study of T cells after yellow fever vaccination. Using its own MiXCR run on the 5' RACE reads, TCRdb lists one record per CDR3 protein. Found here are 250,000 or so distinct CDR3 sequences, roughly 4% of them singletons; the top ten hold about a fifth. The sequencing here drew on PBMCs, taken 15 days after the yellow fever booster vaccination. These receptors all stem from a man aged 18-30 years who received the YFV17D yellow fever vaccine. Each CDR3 is given with its conserved first and last residue. Fields, in order: D gene, clone size, J gene, V gene, CDR3 protein, CDR3 DNA. The D gene is left open where the match is weak. For some rows the clone size is stated as once, few or many, or as a class when expanded; others skip it.

D: -
size: many
J: TRBJ2-3
V: TRBV7-3
CDR3: CASSLKGPRGGSRDTQYF
DNA: TGTGCCAGCAGCTTAAAGGGCCCCCGAGGGGGGAGTAGAGATACGCAGTATTTT

D: -
size: many
J: TRBJ2-1
V: TRBV5-1
CDR3: CASSFPDSYNEQFF
DNA: TGCGCCAGCAGCTTTCCGGACTCCTACAATGAGCAGTTCTTC

D: -
size: many
J: TRBJ2-2
V: TRBV30
CDR3: CAWWGTNTGELFF
DNA: TGTGCCTGGTGGGGTACGAACACCGGGGAGCTGTTTTTT

D: -
size: many
J: TRBJ2-4
V: TRBV28
CDR3: CASSQGKTLAKNIQYF
DNA: TGTGCCAGCAGTCAAGGGAAAACCCTAGCCAAAAACATTCAGTACTTC

D: TRBD2
size: many
J: TRBJ2-7
V: TRBV6-6
CDR3: CASSYSSPAGGLHEQYF
DNA: TGTGCCAGCAGTTACTCGAGTCCAGCGGGGGGGCTACACGAGCAGTACTTC

D: TRBD1
size: many
J: TRBJ1-1
V: TRBV5-1
CDR3: CASSFRQGATEAFF
DNA: TGCGCCAGCAGCTTCAGACAGGGGGCCACTGAAGCTTTCTTT

D: TRBD1
size: many
J: TRBJ2-1
V: TRBV24-1
CDR3: CATAGQGVSYNEQFF
DNA: TGTGCCACCGCCGGACAGGGGGTGTCCTACAATGAGCAGTTCTTC

D: TRBD1
size: -
J: TRBJ2-3
V: TRBV5-4
CDR3: CASSTGQGKADTQYF
DNA: TGTGCCAGCAGCACTGGACAGGGGAAAGCAGATACGCAGTATTTT

D: TRBD1
size: many
J: TRBJ2-7
V: TRBV4-3
CDR3: CASSQGDRGFYEQYF
DNA: TGCGCCAGCAGCCAGGGAGACAGGGGGTTTTACGAGCAGTACTTC

D: -
size: many
J: TRBJ2-5
V: TRBV7-9
CDR3: CASSPRDLETQYF
DNA: TGTGCCAGCAGCCCCCGGGACTTAGAGACCCAGTACTTC

D: -
size: many
J: TRBJ1-2
V: TRBV4-2
CDR3: CASSQDELGYTF
DNA: TGTGCCAGCAGCCAAGATGAGCTAGGCTACACCTTC

D: -
size: -
J: TRBJ1-5
V: TRBV19
CDR3: CASRTGTAGGQPQHF
DNA: TGTGCCAGTAGGACCGGGACGGCCGGTGGTCAGCCCCAGCATTTT

D: TRBD2
size: many
J: TRBJ2-5
V: TRBV12-3/TRBV12-4
CDR3: CASSFGGYRETQYF
DNA: TGTGCCAGCAGTTTCGGGGGGTACAGAGAGACCCAGTACTTC

D: TRBD1
size: many
J: TRBJ1-1
V: TRBV7-2
CDR3: CASSLAGQLNTEAFF
DNA: TGTGCCAGCAGCTTAGCGGGACAGCTGAACACTGAAGCTTTCTTT

D: -
size: many
J: TRBJ2-5
V: TRBV20-1
CDR3: CSARDGQEAQETQYF
DNA: TGCAGTGCTAGAGATGGGCAGGAAGCACAAGAGACCCAGTACTTC